Detailed here is one T cell receptor (beta chain). No antigen is known for it. The data were taken from a study of blood T cells in healthy people across ages. Notes on the study in general: Expanded clonotype shifts may have been confounded, as the donors had an unknown CMV status. Both naive CD4+ cell counts and diversity were greater in long-lived donors than in aged donors. Age brought a roughly linear fall in TCR beta diversity measured per million T cells.

Isolated PBMCs totaled at least 6 million in each sample. Primed by a sample-barcoded 5' primer and a J-beta primer mix, a second PCR proceeded for about 7 to 12 cycles. Each CDR3 protein is one row after TCRdb ran MiXCR on the 5' RACE reads. The sample records 1.5 million to 2 million distinct CDR3 sequences, roughly 43% being singletons. Germline V lookup: CDR1 SGDLS, CDR2 YYNGEE. The CDR3 runs 15 residues. The ends were cut back, 0 bases at V and 7 bases at J, with 11 bases in the middle. This receptor was obtained from a human donor in good health. Sequencing used blood. The chain has TRBV9 and TRBJ1-6; D is ambiguous. The DNA of the CDR3 is TGTGCCAGCAGCGTAGGGACTGACTCCAATTCACCCCTCCACTTT. This encodes CASSVGTDSNSPLHF.